Below are 30 T cell receptor beta chains sequenced from a single sample in a study of blood T cells in healthy people across ages. The authors ran a second PCR of about 6 to 11 cycles using a sample-barcoded 5' primer and a J-beta primer mix. TCRdb re-derived calls from the 5' RACE reads in MiXCR, one entry per CDR3 protein. The sample contains approximately 770,000 distinct CDR3 sequences, more than 45% of which appear only once. The sequenced sample was blood. These receptors were collected from a man aged 25-45 years in good health.

This clonotype was detected a few times. In DNA, the CDR3 is TGTGCCAGCAGTTTACAGGGGTCAGGGGAGACCCAGTACTTC. Translating gives CASSLQGSGETQYF. The chain has TRBV6-5 and TRBJ2-5; 7 bases agree with TRBD1. This CDR3 region has 14 residues. Per the germline V gene, CDR1 is MNHEY and CDR2 is SVGAGI. Unmatched junction bases numbered 7, after V lost 4 bases and J lost 5 bases.

This chain connects TRBV6-2 or TRBV6-3 to TRBJ2-1, with TRBD1 matching 7 bases. Looked up from germline, CDR1 is MNHEY and CDR2 is SVGEGT. J lost 2 bases, V lost 6 bases, and 7 bases had no gene match. There are 15 residues in the CDR3. CDR3 in DNA: TGTGCCAGCAGCCCCCGGGACAGAACCTACAATGAGCAGTTCTTC. This codes for CASSPRDRTYNEQFF.

The chain couples TRBV11-2 to TRBJ1-2; a possible D gene is TRBD1 (6 bases). Germline-derived CDR1 and CDR2 are SGHAT and FQNNGV. This CDR3 has 15 residues. The germline V and J ends were trimmed by 5 bases and 4 bases, with 17 bases remaining between them. CDR3 in amino acids: CASSKQGVGPYGYTF. The CDR3 nucleotides read TGTGCCAGCAGCAAACAGGGTGTAGGACCCTATGGCTACACCTTC.

The chain combines TRBV12-3 or TRBV12-4 with TRBJ2-7; D gene unclear. V was trimmed by 3 bases and J by 5 bases, leaving 17 bases between them. The CDR3 runs to 15 residues. CDR3 sequence (DNA): TGTGCCAGCAGTTTGGTACCGGACGGACGCGACGAGCAGTACTTC. It is translated as CASSLVPDGRDEQYF.

This chain connects TRBV6-4 to TRBJ2-7; D not certain. V gave up 3 bases and J gave up 7 bases, with 4 bases separating them. Germline CDR1 is MRHNA and CDR2 is SNTAGT. The CDR3 consists of 10 residues. The chain's CDR3 is CASSEEEQYF. CDR3 coding DNA: TGTGCCAGCAGTGAGGAGGAGCAGTACTTC.

The table lists this clonotype with a count of one. V and J are TRBV5-1 and TRBJ2-5; D call uncertain. The CDR3 consists of 15 residues. Deletions cut 4 bases from V and 7 bases from J, with 20 bases between. Germline assignment: CDR1 SGHRS and CDR2 YFSETQ. The CDR3 spells CASSQDDTHSGTQYF. The CDR3 bases are TGCGCCAGCAGCCAAGATGACACCCACTCAGGGACCCAGTACTTC.

The rearrangement joins TRBV29-1 to TRBJ1-1, with D possibly matching TRBD1 (6 bases). The CDR3 covers 14 residues. Germline V gene sequence: CDR1 SQVTM, CDR2 ANQGSEA. V lost 8 bases, J lost 0 bases, and 16 bases lay in between. CDR3 in amino acids: CSPQREGVNTEAFF. The CDR3 nucleotides read TGCAGCCCCCAACGAGAGGGGGTGAACACTGAAGCTTTCTTT.

V gene TRBV10-2 combines with J gene TRBJ2-6; the D call may be TRBD1 or TRBD2 (6 bases each). V dropped 3 bases and J dropped 2 bases, with 11 bases sitting between them. CDR1 is WSHSY and CDR2 is SAAADI in the germline V gene. The CDR3 is 16 residues long. The CDR3 loop is CASSDFGGPGANVLTF. In nucleotides, the CDR3 is TGCGCCAGCAGTGATTTCGGGGGCCCTGGGGCCAACGTCCTGACTTTC.

This clonotype showed up just a few times. The chain couples TRBV29-1 to TRBJ2-1; D not certain. With 2 bases removed from V and 0 bases from J, the gap between germline ends came to 17 bases. Germline V gene sequence: CDR1 SQVTM, CDR2 ANQGSEA. The CDR3 covers 17 residues. CDR3: CSVEPVVIDVSYNEQFF. CDR3 in DNA: TGCAGCGTTGAACCCGTAGTCATAGACGTCTCCTACAATGAGCAGTTCTTC.

The gene calls are TRBV20-1 and TRBJ2-7, with D hard to call. The CDR3 covers 11 residues. Trimming removed 0 bases at V and 8 bases at J, with 8 bases between. Germline V gene data show CDR1 as DFQATT and CDR2 as SNEGSKA (reference sequence). This CDR3 reads CSARDPRQQYF. The CDR3 bases are TGCAGTGCTAGAGATCCCAGACAGCAGTACTTC.

In regard to this clonotype: At one of its ends the junction is not consistent with the germline gene, which may arise from a read error. The rearrangement uses TRBV6-5 and TRBJ1-2, with 7 bases matching TRBD1. This CDR3 is 14 amino acids long. Germline values: CDR1 MNHEY, CDR2 SVGAGI. CDR3 residues: CTSSTGGQRNGYTF. The DNA of the CDR3 is TGTACCAGCAGTACCGGGGGACAGCGCAATGGCTACACCTTC.

This clonotype was counted between two and nine times. This chain joins TRBV5-1 and TRBJ1-5; D gene uncertain. V dropped 0 bases and J dropped 3 bases, with 10 bases sitting between them. CDR1 is SGHRS, CDR2 YFSETQ, per germline. The CDR3 runs to 15 residues. The CDR3 region has the DNA TGCGCCAGCAGCTTGGATGGCGGAACCAATCAGCCCCAGCATTTT. Translated: CASSLDGGTNQPQHF.

The V call is TRBV6-5, the J call TRBJ2-5; weak D call: TRBD1 (6 bases). The end of the DNA aligns better with TRBJ2-7, so the J call may be wrong. The CDR3 is 16 amino acids. Germline V gene data show CDR1 as MNHEY and CDR2 as SVGAGI. The CDR3 is CASSYGQFVSYYEQYF. The DNA of the CDR3 is TGTGCCAGCAGTTACGGACAGTTTGTCTCCTACTACGAGCAGTACTTC.

The chain uses TRBV20-1 and TRBJ2-7; D not certain. V was cut by 6 bases and J by 0 bases, with 12 bases left in between. The CDR3 totals 13 residues. Germline V lookup: CDR1 DFQATT, CDR2 SNEGSKA (reference sequence). CDR3 residues: CSAITGSSYEQYF. CDR3 bases: TGCAGTGCCATTACCGGAAGCTCCTACGAGCAGTACTTC.

This clonotype was observed a handful of times. The chain uses TRBV20-1 and TRBJ2-5; D not resolved. CDR3 length: 12 amino acids. The germline V gene has CDR1 DFQATT and CDR2 SNEGSKA (reference sequence). V lost 7 bases and J 7 bases, leaving 16 bases between the germline ends. The CDR3 DNA follows: TGCAGTGGTGACCCAAACCTAGGGACCCAGTACTTC. Protein sequence: CSGDPNLGTQYF.

The DNA of the CDR3 is TGTGCCAGCTGCCGGGACAGGGGGCGCGGGGTACATGGCTACACCTTC. This sequence encodes CASCRDRGRGVHGYTF. The chain couples TRBV28 to TRBJ1-2; 12 nucleotides align to TRBD1. Germline CDR1 and CDR2: MDHEN and SYDVKM. This CDR3 is built from 16 residues. V was clipped by 8 bases and J by 6 bases; unmatched bases: 13.

V usage is TRBV4-2 and J usage is TRBJ1-1; D is uncertain. This CDR3 has 15 residues. CDR1 is LGHNA and CDR2 is YNFKEQ in the germline V gene. V was pared by 3 bases and J by 1 base, with 12 bases between. In DNA form, the CDR3 reads TGTGCCAGCAGCCATATGGAGGGAGCGAACACTGAAGCTTTCTTT. Protein product: CASSHMEGANTEAFF.

The chain joins TRBV3-1 to TRBJ2-4, with D possibly TRBD1 on 6 matching bases. This CDR3 has 16 residues. V lost 6 bases and J 0 bases, leaving 15 bases between the germline ends. Germline V gives CDR1 LGHDT, CDR2 YNNKEL (reference sequence). CDR3 residues: CASRDSRVLAKNIQYF. CDR3 bases: TGTGCCAGCAGGGACAGCAGAGTCTTAGCCAAAAACATTCAGTACTTC.

The genes are TRBV4-3 and TRBJ2-1, with TRBD2 matching over 10 bases. The J segment lost 5 bases and the V segment lost 0 bases, leaving 7 bases of the junction unmatched. CDR1 LGHNA and CDR2 YSLEER come from the germline V gene. The CDR3 length is 17 residues. CDR3 sequence (DNA): TGCGCCAGCAGCCAAGATAGAAGGACTAGCGGCCACAATGAGCAGTTCTTC. Protein product: CASSQDRRTSGHNEQFF.

CDR3 bases: TGCAGTGCTAGGGTGGCGACTAGCACGCACGAGCAGTACTTC. Translated, it gives CSARVATSTHEQYF. The gene calls are TRBV20-1 and TRBJ2-5; 7 bases agree with TRBD2. The better agreement between TRBJ2-7 and the DNA end casts doubt on the J call. Germline CDR1 reads DFQATT; CDR2 reads SNEGSKA (reference sequence). This CDR3 region has 14 residues.

Only one count was recorded for this clonotype. This CDR3 reads CASSSSAVFVDYGYTF. The CDR3 DNA reads TGTGCCAGCAGCTCTTCTGCTGTTTTCGTTGACTATGGCTACACCTTC. This chain uses TRBV4-2 with TRBJ1-2; D uncertain. Trimming cost V 5 bases and J 3 bases, with 19 bases left between them. There are 16 residues in the CDR3. The V gene's germline CDR1 is LGHNA and CDR2 YNFKEQ.

V is TRBV25-1 and J is TRBJ2-5, with TRBD1 identical over 8 bases. With V trimmed by 4 bases and J by 0 bases, 1 base remained unmatched. CDR3 length equals 14 residues. CDR1 is MGHDK, CDR2 SYGVNS, per germline. CDR3 nucleotide sequence: TGTGCCAGCAGTGGACAGGGGTACCAAGAGACCCAGTACTTC. This codes for CASSGQGYQETQYF.

With respect to this clonotype: The conserved closing phenylalanine or tryptophan is absent in this CDR3, likely reflecting a read error. The gene calls are TRBV12-3 or TRBV12-4 and TRBJ2-3, with TRBD2 as a possible D gene (6 bases). The CDR3 runs 14 residues. Deletions cut 4 bases from V and 5 bases from J, with 13 bases between. As DNA, the CDR3 is TGTGCCAGCAGTTGCGGGGTGGCAGGAGATACGCAGTATTCT. This translates into CASSCGVAGDTQYS.

This clonotype was recorded a few times. This rearrangement joins TRBV20-1 to TRBJ2-3; D gene unclear. Trimming removed 0 bases at V and 2 bases at J, with 6 bases between. Germline loops: CDR1 DFQATT, CDR2 SNEGSKA (reference sequence). This CDR3 has 13 amino acids. Written as DNA, the CDR3 is TGCAGTGCTAGAGATTATGCCACAGATACGCAGTATTTT. Its translation: CSARDYATDTQYF.

This clonotype came up a few times. The rearrangement joins TRBV29-1 to TRBJ2-5, with 7 bases aligning to TRBD1. V dropped 3 bases and J dropped 1; count of bases not matched to a gene: 2. Looked up from germline, CDR1 is SQVTM and CDR2 is ANQGSEA. The CDR3 covers 13 residues. CDR3 loop: CSVDGDSQETQYF. CDR3 sequence (DNA): TGCAGCGTTGACGGGGACAGCCAAGAGACCCAGTACTTC.

V gene TRBV29-1 combines with J gene TRBJ2-7; no firm D call. This CDR3 has 14 residues. Per germline, CDR1 SQVTM and CDR2 ANQGSEA. With 4 bases removed from V and 4 bases from J, the gap between germline ends came to 17 bases. The CDR3 loop is CSVARTEGSYEQYF. The CDR3 DNA is TGCAGCGTTGCACGGACGGAAGGTAGTTACGAGCAGTACTTC.

The genes are TRBV7-2 and TRBJ1-1; maybe TRBD1 (5 bases). The length of the CDR3 is 14 residues. V was clipped by 4 bases and J by 1 base, with 10 bases between them. Germline V lookup: CDR1 SGHTA, CDR2 FQGNSA. The CDR3, as DNA: TGTGCCAGCAGCTGGGGGACGGGGAACACTGAAGCTTTCTTT. This encodes CASSWGTGNTEAFF.

Many counts were recorded for this clonotype. The J gene is TRBJ2-7, the V gene TRBV6-5, with TRBD1 matching 8 bases. Germline CDR1 reads MNHEY; CDR2 reads SVGAGI. With V trimmed by 1 base and J by 3 bases, 2 bases remained unmatched. This CDR3 contains 14 residues. In DNA, the CDR3 is TGTGCCAGCAGTTACTTACAGGGGGGCTACGAGCAGTACTTC. Its protein product is CASSYLQGGYEQYF.

V and J are TRBV10-3 and TRBJ2-4; 8 positions agree with TRBD1. The DNA end is a closer match to TRBJ2-7, so the J assignment may be wrong. This CDR3 region has 16 residues. The V gene's germline CDR1 is ENHRY and CDR2 SYGVKD. This CDR3 reads CAIRKSSGTGYYEQYF. The DNA of the CDR3 is TGTGCCATCCGCAAATCCTCCGGGACAGGATATTACGAGCAGTACTTC.

The V and J genes are TRBV7-2 and TRBJ1-4; D call uncertain. The CDR3 length is 15 residues. Trimming left V 2 bases short and J 7 bases short, with 14 bases between. Germline values: CDR1 SGHTA, CDR2 FQGNSA. CDR3 loop: CASSLRPGLGEKLFF. The DNA of the CDR3 is TGTGCCAGCAGCTTACGGCCAGGTCTTGGTGAAAAACTGTTTTTT.